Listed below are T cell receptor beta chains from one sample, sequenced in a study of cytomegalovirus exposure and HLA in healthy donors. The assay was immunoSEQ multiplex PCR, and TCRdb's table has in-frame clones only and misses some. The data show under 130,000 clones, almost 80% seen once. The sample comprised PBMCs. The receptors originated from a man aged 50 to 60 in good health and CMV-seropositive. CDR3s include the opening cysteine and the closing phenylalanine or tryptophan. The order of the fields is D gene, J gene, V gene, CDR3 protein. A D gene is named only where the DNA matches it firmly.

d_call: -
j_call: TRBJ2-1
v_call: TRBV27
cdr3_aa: CASSTTQGGAAYNEQFF

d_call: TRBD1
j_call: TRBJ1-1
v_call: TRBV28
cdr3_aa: CASSSRAPGQGTNTEAFF

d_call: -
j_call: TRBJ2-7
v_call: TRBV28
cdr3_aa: CASSFWSFKQKTAYEQYF

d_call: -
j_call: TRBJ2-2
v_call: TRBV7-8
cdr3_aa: CASSHYRETGELFF

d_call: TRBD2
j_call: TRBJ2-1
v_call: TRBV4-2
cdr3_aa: CASSQGGGLAGGTYNEQFF

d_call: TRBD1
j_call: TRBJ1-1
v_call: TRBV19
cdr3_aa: CASSAGTGGMNTEAFF

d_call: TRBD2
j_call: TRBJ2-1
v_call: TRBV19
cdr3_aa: CASSTGTSEVYNEQFF

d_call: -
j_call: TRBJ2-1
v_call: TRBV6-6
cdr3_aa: CASSNGGNSEQFF

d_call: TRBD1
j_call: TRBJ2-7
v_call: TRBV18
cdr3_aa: CASSPGTGGYEQYF

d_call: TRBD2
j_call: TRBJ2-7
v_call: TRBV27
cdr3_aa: CASSFGGVWSEQYF

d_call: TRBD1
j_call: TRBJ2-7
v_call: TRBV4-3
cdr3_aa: CASSQQGGQGVSYEQYF

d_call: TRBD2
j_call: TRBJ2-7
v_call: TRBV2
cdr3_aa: CASNIAGDREQYF

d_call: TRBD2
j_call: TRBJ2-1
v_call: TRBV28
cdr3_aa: CASSPLNLAGRAFF

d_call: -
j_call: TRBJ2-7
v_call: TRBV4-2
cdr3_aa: CASSQDLHEQYF

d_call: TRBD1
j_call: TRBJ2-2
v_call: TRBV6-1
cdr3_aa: CASSEAAGTGLNTGELFF

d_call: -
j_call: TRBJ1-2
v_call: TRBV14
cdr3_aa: CASRREGLGFGYTF

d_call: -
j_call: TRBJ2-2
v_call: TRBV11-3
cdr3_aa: CASRRGRNTGELFF